This T cell receptor (beta chain) was documented in a study of blood T cell repertoires in COVID-19. CDR3 length: 18 amino acids. Germline V gene sequence: CDR1 MNHEY, CDR2 SVGEGT. J lost 6 bases, V lost 3 bases, and 13 bases had no gene match. The protocol was immunoSEQ multiplex PCR, while the TCRdb copy is restricted to in-frame clones and leaves out a portion. The sample records 75,000 to 95,000 clones, 75% to 85% being singletons. This clonotype was sampled from a man in his fifties or sixties with acute or convalescent COVID-19. The chain is built from TRBV6-2 or TRBV6-3 and TRBJ2-2, with 10 bases that match TRBD2. Source material: peripheral blood. As DNA, the CDR3 is TGTGCCAGCAGTTATCGCCCCGTGGAGCGGGGGGGTGCCGGGGAGCTGTTTTTT. It translates to CASSYRPVERGGAGELFF.